This TCR beta chain is from a study of Graves' ophthalmopathy and Graves' hyperthyroidism. This clonotype was seen ten or more times. Looked up from germline, CDR1 is MNHNS and CDR2 is SASEGT. With 1 base removed from V and 0 bases from J, the gap between germline ends came to 12 bases. The CDR3 is 17 residues long. Amplification of TCR beta CDR3 regions used RNA transcripts. RT-PCR with HTBI primers came first, then second-round multiplex PCR. TCRdb re-derived calls from the multiplex PCR reads in MiXCR, one entry per CDR3 protein. The data hold 680,000 or so distinct CDR3 sequences, with about 24% observed a single time.

The V call is TRBV6-1, the J call TRBJ2-2; the D is unclear. The source is a woman aged 18 to 35 with stable Graves' hyperthyroidism. Some clones in this sample may be carry-over from other donors' samples. The specimen was peripheral blood. CDR3 amino acids: CASSEGVRKPNTGELFF. The CDR3 region has the DNA TGTGCCAGCAGTGAAGGTGTACGGAAACCGAACACCGGGGAGCTGTTTTTT.